One sample yielded the 7 T cell receptor beta chains listed below, sequenced in a study of spatial heterogeneity in lung cancer. Sample time point: blood at routine non-recurrence follow-up after resection. TCRdb re-analysed the 5' RACE reads in MiXCR, keeping a single row per CDR3 protein. The table includes 1,200 or so distinct CDR3 sequences, about 28% detected once. This specimen consisted of PBMCs, obtained at follow-up. The receptors shown here come from a male donor with early-stage non-small cell lung cancer.

In this sample, this clonotype turned up a few times. The J gene is TRBJ2-1, the V gene TRBV24-1; possible D gene TRBD1, 6 bases. V lost 5 bases, J lost 0 bases, and 10 bases lay in between. The CDR3 is 15 amino acids. Germline values: CDR1 KGHDR, CDR2 SFDVKD. The CDR3 loop is CATSGGPGSYNEQFF. The CDR3 DNA sequence: TGTGCCACCAGTGGGGGGCCCGGCTCCTACAATGAGCAGTTCTTC.

This clonotype turned up a few times. The rearrangement uses TRBV7-2 and TRBJ2-1; possibly TRBD2 for D (5 bases). V was pared by 2 bases and J by 10 bases, with 18 bases between. Germline values: CDR1 SGHTA, CDR2 FQGNSA. The CDR3 extends over 15 amino acids. The CDR3 is CASSLSSGLSPEQFF. CDR3 coding DNA: TGTGCCAGCAGCTTATCGTCAGGACTTAGCCCCGAGCAGTTCTTC.

This rearrangement joins TRBV11-2 to TRBJ2-1; D may match TRBD1 or TRBD2 (5 bases each). Trimming stripped 5 bases from V and 7 bases from J, with 15 bases between. This CDR3 is 14 amino acids long. The germline V gene has CDR1 SGHAT and CDR2 FQNNGV. CDR3 in amino acids: CASSRGGVENEQFF. CDR3 DNA sequence: TGTGCCAGCAGCCGTGGGGGAGTAGAGAATGAGCAGTTCTTC.

CDR3 amino acids: CASRHRANANTEAFF. The CDR3 DNA reads TGTGCCAGCAGGCACAGGGCCAATGCCAACACTGAAGCTTTCTTT. The rearrangement uses TRBV12-3 or TRBV12-4 and TRBJ1-1, with D possibly TRBD1 on 6 matching bases. V lost 6 bases and J 2 bases, leaving 16 bases between the germline ends. The CDR3 runs 15 residues.

The chain recombines TRBV29-1 with TRBJ2-5; 7 nucleotides agree with TRBD1. With V trimmed by 6 bases and J by 1 base, 5 bases remained unmatched. Looked up from germline, CDR1 is SQVTM and CDR2 is ANQGSEA. This CDR3 spans 13 amino acids. CDR3 sequence: CSVARGTQETQYF. The CDR3, as DNA: TGCAGCGTGGCCAGGGGGACCCAAGAGACCCAGTACTTC.

The gene calls are TRBV7-8 and TRBJ2-7; weak D call: TRBD2 (6 bases). The CDR3 has 12 residues. Germline V gives CDR1 SGHVS, CDR2 FQNEAQ. V lost 6 bases and J lost 10, with 16 bases in between. CDR3 coding DNA: TGTGCCAGCAGTTCGGACGGGGGTTACCAGTACTTC. Residues: CASSSDGGYQYF.

Judged by abundance, this clonotype is large (0.1 to 1%). V usage is TRBV29-1 and J usage is TRBJ2-2, with D unresolved. This CDR3 contains 15 residues. V lost 6 bases and J lost 0, with 14 bases in between. CDR1 and CDR2 (germline): SQVTM, ANQGSEA. This CDR3 reads CSVKTSDPNTGELFF. As DNA, the CDR3 is TGCAGCGTGAAGACTTCGGACCCGAACACCGGGGAGCTGTTTTTT.